Below are 25 T cell receptor beta chains sequenced from a single sample in a study of T cell responses to AZD1222 COVID-19 vaccine. TCRdb's table, derived via immunoSEQ multiplex PCR, lists solely in-frame clones and lacks some. The sample contains 90,000 to 150,000 clones, roughly nine tenths of which appear only once. Sequencing was performed on peripheral blood, taken on day 0 of AZD1222 vaccination. Receptors were obtained from an adult in good health.

The rearrangement uses TRBV13 and TRBJ1-3; D is unresolved. The V and J ends lost 0 bases and 7 bases respectively, with 4 bases between them. Per the germline V gene, CDR1 is PRHDT and CDR2 is FYEKMQ (reference sequence). The CDR3 has 12 amino acids. The CDR3 here is CASSLGGNTIYF. CDR3 DNA: TGTGCCAGCAGCTTAGGGGGGAACACCATATATTTT.

The rearrangement joins TRBV11-3 to TRBJ1-1; unclear D gene. Looked up from germline, CDR1 is SGHNT and CDR2 is YENEEA. V shed 2 bases and J shed 8 bases, with 9 bases lying between them. The CDR3 contains 12 residues. In nucleotides, the CDR3 is TGTGCCAGCAGCTTATTGGGGAGCGAAGCTTTCTTT. Its translation is CASSLLGSEAFF.

V usage is TRBV6-5 and J usage is TRBJ2-7, with 10 bases fitting TRBD1. Germline V lookup: CDR1 MNHEY, CDR2 SVGAGI. Unmatched junction bases numbered 4, after V lost 2 bases and J lost 3 bases. This CDR3 is 15 amino acids long. CDR3 sequence (DNA): TGTGCCAGCAGTTACCTCGGACAGGGGGTCTACGAGCAGTACTTC. Translation: CASSYLGQGVYEQYF.

The V and J genes are TRBV6-1 and TRBJ2-7, with TRBD1 identical over 10 bases. The junction had 12 bases not matched to a gene; V was cut back by 4 bases and J by 6 bases. Per the germline V gene, CDR1 is MNHNS and CDR2 is SASEGT. This CDR3 comprises 16 residues. CDR3 coding DNA: TGTGCCAGCAGTGTAGATTGGGACAGGGGAACGACCGAGCAGTACTTC. Translating it yields CASSVDWDRGTTEQYF.

In this sample, this clone turned up a few times. The chain employs TRBV4-2 and TRBJ2-7, with TRBD1 identical over 11 bases. CDR3 length: 17 amino acids. Unmatched junction bases numbered 9, after V lost 0 bases and J lost 5 bases. Germline CDR1 and CDR2: LGHNA and YNFKEQ. CDR3 protein: CASSQERGGQGADEQYF. The CDR3 bases are TGTGCCAGCAGCCAAGAGAGGGGTGGACAGGGGGCAGACGAGCAGTACTTC.

The chain employs TRBV12-5 and TRBJ2-7; D uncertain. The V and J ends lost 1 base and 6 bases respectively, with 10 bases between them. The V gene's germline CDR1 is LGHNT and CDR2 FRNRAP. The CDR3 spans 13 residues. CDR3 nucleotide sequence: TGTGCTAGTGGTTTGGCCTTCTCCGGCGAGCAGTACTTC. Translated: CASGLAFSGEQYF.

V usage is TRBV7-9 and J usage is TRBJ2-7; 10 bases are shared with TRBD1. The length of the CDR3 is 15 residues. The germline V gene has CDR1 SEHNR and CDR2 FQNEAQ (reference sequence). J lost 5 bases, V lost 6 bases, and 10 bases had no gene match. The CDR3 loop reads CASSNKTGGFHEQYF. The CDR3 DNA reads as TGTGCCAGCAGTAACAAGACAGGGGGCTTCCACGAGCAGTACTTC.

The V call is TRBV6-5, the J call TRBJ1-1, with a tentative D call TRBD1 (5 bases). Trimming took off 7 bases at V and 6 bases at J, with 6 bases between the two ends. Germline V gives CDR1 MNHEY, CDR2 SVGAGI. CDR3 length: 10 amino acids. The CDR3 DNA reads TGTGCCAGCATGGGGCCTGAAGCTTTCTTT. As protein: CASMGPEAFF.

This sequence joins TRBV3-1 (or the pseudogene TRBV3-2) and TRBJ1-2; the D is unclear. The V gene lost 0 bases and the J gene lost 13 bases, with 12 bases spanning the gap. The CDR3 is 12 residues long. CDR1 LGHDT and CDR2 YNNKEL come from the germline V gene (reference sequence). The CDR3 DNA reads TGTGCCAGCAGCCAAGAGGACGGACTCTGCACCTTC. Residues: CASSQEDGLCTF.

The chain combines TRBV11-2 with TRBJ2-2; D is perhaps TRBD2 (5 bases). The CDR3 has 15 amino acids. Per germline, CDR1 SGHAT and CDR2 FQNNGV. V shed 5 bases and J shed 2 bases, with 12 bases lying between them. The CDR3 loop reads CASSTRTFNTGELFF. The CDR3 DNA is TGTGCCAGCAGCACCCGGACTTTTAACACCGGGGAGCTGTTTTTT.

The CDR3 coding sequence is TGTGCCAGCAGTACCCACGGGGGGTACGAGCAGTACTTC. Translated, it gives CASSTHGGYEQYF. The rearrangement links TRBV11-2 to TRBJ2-7, with TRBD2 identical over 7 bases. The CDR3 runs to 13 residues. Germline-derived CDR1 and CDR2 are SGHAT and FQNNGV. Trimming removed 6 bases from V and 4 bases from J; junction bases left unmatched: 6.

This chain joins TRBV24-1 and TRBJ2-5; perhaps TRBD1 as D (6 bases). Germline CDR1 is KGHDR and CDR2 is SFDVKD. V lost 3 bases and J lost 5, with 9 bases in between. This CDR3 has 13 residues. CDR3 bases: TGTGCCACCAGTGATGGGGGCCAGGAGACCCAGTACTTC. This encodes CATSDGGQETQYF.

The chain couples TRBV15 to TRBJ1-2, with 7 bases identical to TRBD1. Looked up from germline, CDR1 is LNHNV and CDR2 is YYDKDF (reference sequence). The CDR3 covers 14 residues. V trimming: 3 bases; J trimming: 4 bases; junction bases outside the gene matches: 5. The DNA for the CDR3 is TGTGCCACCAGCAGCGACAGGGAAGGCTATGGCTACACCTTC. This translates into CATSSDREGYGYTF.

This clone was counted only a few times. This rearrangement joins TRBV3-1 (or the pseudogene TRBV3-2) to TRBJ1-2, with D possibly matching TRBD1 (5 bases). This CDR3 is built from 14 residues. V lost 4 bases, J lost 5 bases, and 14 bases lay in between. Germline V CDR1 and CDR2: LGHDT, YNNKEL (reference sequence). DNA for the CDR3: TGTGCCAGCAGCCCCGTCCCGGGGCCTTATGGCTACACCTTC. It encodes CASSPVPGPYGYTF.

The chain couples TRBV5-6 to TRBJ2-3, with 12 bases lining up with TRBD2. V shed 0 bases and J 12 bases; nucleotides not matched to a gene: 5. The germline gives CDR1 SGHDT, CDR2 YYEEEE. This CDR3 region has 14 residues. CDR3: CASSLVLAGGLQYF. Here the CDR3 DNA reads TGTGCCAGCAGCTTGGTTCTAGCGGGGGGGCTTCAGTATTTT.

The CDR3 is CASRRDTGDTQYF. The CDR3 DNA follows: TGTGCCAGCAGGCGGGACACGGGAGATACGCAGTATTTT. V is TRBV6-4 and J is TRBJ2-3; D might be TRBD1 or TRBD2, each matching 6 bases. Trimming removed 6 bases from V and 5 bases from J, with 12 bases in between. Per germline, CDR1 MRHNA and CDR2 SNTAGT. The CDR3 is 13 residues long.

In this sample, this clone turned up once. The gene calls are TRBV6-2 or TRBV6-3 and TRBJ2-7; D gene ambiguous. The V gene lost 2 bases and the J gene lost 5 bases, with 10 bases spanning the gap. The germline V gene encodes CDR1 MNHEY and CDR2 SVGEGT. The CDR3 is 13 amino acids. CDR3 coding DNA: TGTGCCAGCAGTTACACAAGGGTCCACGAGCAGTACTTC. This sequence encodes CASSYTRVHEQYF.

The gene calls are TRBV9 and TRBJ1-4; TRBD1 matches at 7 bases. With 6 bases clipped from V and 10 bases from J, the junction kept 12 bases outside the gene matches. The CDR3 is made up of 14 amino acids. The V gene's germline CDR1 is SGDLS and CDR2 YYNGEE. The CDR3 is CASNRGQASGKLFF. Here the CDR3 DNA reads TGTGCCAGCAACAGAGGACAGGCGTCGGGAAAACTGTTTTTT.

The DNA for the CDR3 is TGTGCCAGTAGGGTAGCGGGGGGGGGCGGAGATACGCAGTATTTT. Protein product: CASRVAGGGGDTQYF. The chain joins TRBV19 to TRBJ2-3, with 11 bases that match TRBD2. This CDR3 is built from 15 residues. Germline V gives CDR1 LNHDA, CDR2 SQIVND (reference sequence). The V segment lost 6 bases and the J segment 5 bases; nucleotides outside the gene matches: 7.

J is TRBJ2-6 and V is TRBV6-5; perhaps TRBD1 as D (6 bases). Trimming took off 4 bases at V and 0 bases at J, with 10 bases between the two ends. From germline, CDR1 is MNHEY and CDR2 SVGAGI. The CDR3 loop spans 16 amino acids. CDR3 region: CASSLDRSSGANVLTF. The CDR3 coding sequence is TGTGCCAGCAGTTTGGACAGATCCTCTGGGGCCAACGTCCTGACTTTC.

The chain links TRBV28 to TRBJ2-1; D is perhaps TRBD1 or TRBD2 (6 bases each). CDR1 MDHEN and CDR2 SYDVKM come from the germline V gene. The length of the CDR3 is 14 residues. The V gene lost 4 bases and the J gene lost 12 bases, with 19 bases spanning the gap. CDR3 residues: CASSSTSRGGWQFF. The CDR3 DNA reads TGTGCCAGCAGTTCCACGTCCAGGGGAGGTTGGCAGTTCTTC.

The genes are TRBV19 and TRBJ1-2, with D hard to call. The germline CDR1 and CDR2 sequences are LNHDA and SQIVND (reference sequence). V lost 3 bases and J lost 4, with 3 bases in between. The CDR3 has 11 residues. The CDR3: CASSIFYGYTF. CDR3 nucleotide sequence: TGTGCCAGTAGTATCTTCTATGGCTACACCTTC.

V usage is TRBV4-1 and J usage is TRBJ2-5; 7 nucleotides match TRBD1. This CDR3 spans 15 amino acids. With V trimmed by 3 bases and J by 3 bases, 7 bases remained unmatched. Germline assignment: CDR1 MGHRA and CDR2 YSYEKL. The CDR3 here is CASSQLGTAKETQYF. In nucleotides, the CDR3 is TGCGCCAGCAGCCAGTTAGGGACAGCCAAAGAGACCCAGTACTTC.

The V call is TRBV6-2 or TRBV6-3, the J call TRBJ2-7, with TRBD2 matching over 9 bases. This CDR3 is 15 amino acids long. The V segment lost 4 bases and the J segment 2 bases; nucleotides outside the gene matches: 6. Germline V CDR1 and CDR2: MNHEY, SVGEGT. The DNA of the CDR3 is TGTGCCAGCAGTTCCGCGGGAGGGGGAACCTACGAGCAGTACTTC. Protein sequence: CASSSAGGGTYEQYF.

The chain uses TRBV7-9 and TRBJ1-2, with TRBD1 as a possible D gene (5 bases). CDR1 is SEHNR, CDR2 FQNEAQ, per germline (reference sequence). V lost 4 bases and J 7 bases, leaving 25 bases between the germline ends. The CDR3 consists of 17 residues. The CDR3 DNA sequence: TGTGCCAGCAGCTCTCCCTCAACAGGCCCACGGGAGCGTGGCTACACCTTC. This codes for CASSSPSTGPRERGYTF.